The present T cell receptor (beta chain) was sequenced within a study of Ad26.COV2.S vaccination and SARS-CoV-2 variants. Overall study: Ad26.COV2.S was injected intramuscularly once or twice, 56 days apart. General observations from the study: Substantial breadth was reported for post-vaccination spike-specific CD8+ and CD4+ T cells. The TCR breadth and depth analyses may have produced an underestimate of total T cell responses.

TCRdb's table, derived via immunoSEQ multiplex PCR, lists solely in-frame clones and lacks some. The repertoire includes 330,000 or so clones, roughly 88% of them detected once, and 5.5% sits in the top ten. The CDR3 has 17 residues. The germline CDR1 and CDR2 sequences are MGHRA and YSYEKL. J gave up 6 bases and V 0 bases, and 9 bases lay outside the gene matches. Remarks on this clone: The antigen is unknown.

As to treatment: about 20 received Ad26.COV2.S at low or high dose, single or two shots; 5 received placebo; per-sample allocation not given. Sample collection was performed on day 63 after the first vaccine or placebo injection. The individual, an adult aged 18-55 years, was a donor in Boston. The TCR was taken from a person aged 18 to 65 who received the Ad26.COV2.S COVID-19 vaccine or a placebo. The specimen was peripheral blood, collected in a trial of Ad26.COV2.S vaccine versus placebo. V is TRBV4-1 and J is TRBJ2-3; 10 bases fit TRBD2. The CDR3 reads CASSQDTLAGAADTQYF. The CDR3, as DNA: TGCGCCAGCAGCCAAGATACGCTAGCGGGAGCTGCGGATACGCAGTATTTT.